Listed here are 30 T cell receptor beta chains from one sample, sequenced in a study of shared clonotypes between healthy human individuals. The data were produced by immunoSEQ multiplex PCR, yet TCRdb's version contains in-frame clones alone and is incomplete. The data show roughly 1.4 million clones, about 98.5% seen once. Specimen: naive CD4+ T cells sorted from blood. The sample's subset: CD45RA+ positively selected. All receptors derive from a young man in good health.

The gene calls are TRBV9 and TRBJ2-5; TRBD2 agrees at 15 bases. CDR1 SGDLS and CDR2 YYNGEE come from the germline V gene. The CDR3 contains 17 residues. The V segment lost 2 bases and the J segment 6 bases; nucleotides outside the gene matches: 8. The CDR3: CASSVGLAGGSWQTQYF. The CDR3 region has the DNA TGTGCCAGCAGCGTGGGACTAGCGGGAGGATCTTGGCAGACCCAGTACTTC. Supplemented by reference TRBV9 and TRBJ2-5, the full variable domain reads DSGVTQTPKHLITATGQRVTLRCSPRSGDLSVYWYQQSLDQGLQFLIQYYNGEERAKGNILERFSAQQFPDLHSELNLSSLELGDSALYFCASSVGLAGGSWQTQYFGPGTRLLVL.

The chain combines TRBV5-4 with TRBJ1-1; the D gene is possibly TRBD1 (6 bases). CDR3 length equals 16 residues. Between the trimmed V and J ends, which lost 4 bases and 3 bases, there was a span of 19 bases. Germline assignment: CDR1 SGHNT and CDR2 YYREEE (reference sequence). The CDR3 DNA follows: TGTGCCAGCAGCCGAACGGGGGGGCCGCTTGACACTGAAGCTTTCTTT. Amino acid sequence: CASSRTGGPLDTEAFF.

In the case of this clone: Within the sample, other DNA sequences also encode this same CDR3. The rearrangement links TRBV5-1 to TRBJ2-7, with no clear D. Trimming removed 0 bases from V and 4 bases from J, with 8 bases in between. This CDR3 has 13 residues. Germline V CDR1 and CDR2: SGHRS, YFSETQ. The CDR3 loop reads CASSLEVPYEQYF. For the CDR3, the DNA is TGCGCCAGCAGCTTGGAGGTCCCGTACGAGCAGTACTTC.

The chain employs TRBV9 and TRBJ2-1, with 14 bases lining up with TRBD2. Germline loops: CDR1 SGDLS, CDR2 YYNGEE. This CDR3 is 20 amino acids long. Trimming removed 0 bases from V and 2 bases from J; junction bases left unmatched: 10. The CDR3 bases are TGTGCCAGCAGCGTAGCTGAGACTAGCGGGAGGGGGAGCACCTACAATGAGCAGTTCTTC. It yields the protein CASSVAETSGRGSTYNEQFF.

The gene calls are TRBV10-2 and TRBJ2-7; TRBD2 agrees at 9 bases. CDR1 is WSHSY and CDR2 is SAAADI in the germline V gene. This CDR3 is 17 amino acids long. J gave up 5 bases and V 0 bases, and 11 bases lay outside the gene matches. DNA for the CDR3: TGCGCCAGCAGTGAGTCGCGGCGGGGTAGCGGGAGTAACGAGCAGTACTTC. Translated: CASSESRRGSGSNEQYF.

The chain recombines TRBV5-1 with TRBJ1-2, with TRBD1 matching over 9 bases. CDR3 length: 15 residues. Germline assignment: CDR1 SGHRS and CDR2 YFSETQ. J gave up 3 bases and V 7 bases, and 10 bases lay outside the gene matches. CDR3 in DNA: TGCGCCAGCGGAATACAGGACAGGGGAGACTATGGCTACACCTTC. As protein: CASGIQDRGDYGYTF.

The CDR3 nucleotides are TGCGCCAGCAGCCCGAGGACAGGGATGAACTCTGGGGCCAACGTCCTGACTTTC. This gives the protein CASSPRTGMNSGANVLTF. The J gene is TRBJ2-6, the V gene TRBV5-1; 8 nucleotides line up with TRBD1. The CDR3 spans 18 residues. V was clipped by 4 bases and J by 0 bases; unmatched bases: 9. Germline V CDR1 and CDR2: SGHRS, YFSETQ.

The V call is TRBV19, the J call TRBJ2-3; 9 positions agree with TRBD2. The CDR3 contains 17 residues. With 0 bases clipped from V and 5 bases from J, the junction kept 9 bases outside the gene matches. CDR1 is LNHDA and CDR2 is SQIVND in the germline V gene (reference sequence). CDR3 DNA sequence: TGTGCCAGTAGTATAGATCGGAGCGGGAGGAACATAGATACGCAGTATTTT. It encodes CASSIDRSGRNIDTQYF.

The gene calls are TRBV29-1 and TRBJ1-2, with D tentatively TRBD1 (6 bases). This CDR3 spans 13 amino acids. Trimming left V 3 bases short and J 4 bases short, with 12 bases between. CDR1 is SQVTM, CDR2 ANQGSEA, per germline. The CDR3 DNA reads as TGCAGCGTTGAGCACAGGGAGGGCTATGGCTACACCTTC. It translates to CSVEHREGYGYTF. The whole variable domain, filled in from reference TRBV29-1 and TRBJ1-2, reads SAVISQKPSRDICQRGTSLTIQCQVDSQVTMMFWYRQQPGQSLTLIATANQGSEATYESGFVIDKFPISRPNLTFSTLTVSNMSPEDSSIYLCSVEHREGYGYTFGSGTRLTVV.

V and J are TRBV5-8 and TRBJ2-1; D possibly corresponds to TRBD2 (6 bases). V was pared by 2 bases and J by 4 bases, with 13 bases between. This CDR3 spans 15 amino acids. CDR1 and CDR2 (germline): SGHTS, YDEGEE. CDR3 in amino acids: CASSFDQGLYNEQFF. DNA for the CDR3: TGTGCCAGCAGCTTTGATCAGGGACTTTACAATGAGCAGTTCTTC.

The chain joins TRBV30 to TRBJ2-7; tentatively, D is TRBD1 or TRBD2 (5 bases each). This CDR3 region has 14 residues. V was shortened by 3 bases and J by 2 bases, with 14 bases between the two germline ends. From germline, CDR1 is GTSNPN and CDR2 SVGIG (reference sequence). In DNA form, the CDR3 reads TGTGCCTGGAGGGGACGGGGAACGGCCTACGAGCAGTACTTC. It codes for CAWRGRGTAYEQYF.

The chain carries TRBV9 and TRBJ2-1, with TRBD2 as a possible D gene (6 bases). From germline, CDR1 is SGDLS and CDR2 YYNGEE. CDR3 length: 13 amino acids. With 0 bases removed from V and 7 bases from J, the gap between germline ends came to 8 bases. DNA for the CDR3: TGTGCCAGCAGCGTAGCGGGGAGGAATGAGCAGTTCTTC. It is translated as CASSVAGRNEQFF.

The chain carries TRBV18 and TRBJ1-1; D is unresolved. Trimming removed 2 bases at V and 7 bases at J, with 17 bases between. This CDR3 is built from 15 residues. CDR1 KGHSH and CDR2 LQKENI come from the germline V gene. This CDR3 reads CASSPSSGSYYEAFF. The CDR3 coding sequence is TGTGCCAGCTCACCATCATCGGGCAGCTACTATGAAGCTTTCTTT.

The chain employs TRBV7-9 and TRBJ2-3, with D maybe TRBD2 (6 bases). Germline CDR1 and CDR2: SEHNR and FQNEAQ (reference sequence). Trimming removed 8 bases from V and 2 bases from J, with 14 bases in between. The CDR3 consists of 14 residues. The CDR3 protein is CASPRRDDTDTQYF. As DNA, the CDR3 is TGTGCCAGCCCCAGGCGGGACGACACAGATACGCAGTATTTT.

The J gene is TRBJ2-3, the V gene TRBV5-1, with TRBD2 matching 10 bases. CDR3 size: 17 residues. Germline V gene lookup returns CDR1 SGHRS and CDR2 YFSETQ. Trimming at V came to 0 bases and at J to 0 bases, leaving 4 bases not matched to a gene. The CDR3 region is CASSLVLAGTSTDTQYF. CDR3 coding DNA: TGCGCCAGCAGCTTGGTACTAGCGGGGACAAGCACAGATACGCAGTATTTT.

The rearrangement links TRBV7-3 to TRBJ2-3; 7 positions agree with TRBD2. CDR3 length equals 15 residues. Germline CDR1 reads SGHTA; CDR2 reads FQGTGA. Germline trimming cut 6 bases from V and 3 bases from J; bases unmatched to any gene: 9. CDR3 DNA: TGTGCCAGCAGTTCCGCGGGAGTTGGGACAGATACGCAGTATTTT. This encodes CASSSAGVGTDTQYF.

A single count supports this clone. The chain links TRBV7-2 to TRBJ1-1; D uncertain. CDR3 length: 13 residues. CDR1 is SGHTA, CDR2 FQGNSA, per germline. Trimming cost V 5 bases and J 6 bases, with 13 bases left between them. The CDR3, as DNA: TGTGCCAGCAGCCGCTGGGTCAATTCTGAAGCTTTCTTT. Encoded protein: CASSRWVNSEAFF. Filled out from reference TRBV7-2 and TRBJ1-1, the complete variable domain reads GAGVSQSPSNKVTEKGKDVELRCDPISGHTALYWYRQSLGQGLEFLIYFQGNSAPDKSGLPSDRFSAERTGGSVSTLTIQRTQQEDSAVYLCASSRWVNSEAFFGQGTRLTVV.

The chain joins TRBV11-2 to TRBJ2-1; D is possibly TRBD2 (6 bases). Between the trimmed V and J ends, which lost 1 base and 10 bases, there was a span of 20 bases. Germline V CDR1 and CDR2: SGHAT, FQNNGV. CDR3 length equals 16 residues. CDR3 region: CASSLVAGTASREQFF. In DNA form, the CDR3 reads TGTGCCAGCAGCTTAGTTGCGGGGACCGCCTCTCGCGAGCAGTTCTTC.

The V call is TRBV19, the J call TRBJ2-1; 8 nucleotides agree with TRBD2. The CDR3 consists of 18 residues. The V and J ends lost 4 bases and 6 bases, in that order; junction bases with no gene match: 17. Per germline, CDR1 LNHDA and CDR2 SQIVND (reference sequence). The CDR3 region is CASSTPEDSGTRFNEQFF. The CDR3, as DNA: TGTGCCAGTAGTACCCCGGAGGATAGCGGGACTCGATTCAATGAGCAGTTCTTC.

This clone was detected once. V gene TRBV5-4 combines with J gene TRBJ1-2; D not resolved. The CDR3 runs to 15 residues. V was trimmed by 4 bases and J by 7 bases, leaving 20 bases between them. Germline V lookup: CDR1 SGHNT, CDR2 YYREEE (reference sequence). CDR3 residues: CASSRYSVSGGGYTF. The DNA for the CDR3 is TGTGCCAGCAGCCGGTACAGCGTATCGGGCGGTGGCTACACCTTC.

This rearrangement joins TRBV30 to TRBJ2-5, with 7 bases identical to TRBD2. The germline CDR1 and CDR2 sequences are GTSNPN and SVGIG (reference sequence). J lost 4 bases, V lost 4 bases, and 12 bases had no gene match. The CDR3 contains 15 residues. CDR3 DNA: TGTGCCTGGAAGCGGGGCCTCACCGGGGGAGAGACCCAGTACTTC. This translates into CAWKRGLTGGETQYF.

V usage is TRBV28 and J usage is TRBJ2-1, with 8 bases that match TRBD1. This CDR3 is built from 15 residues. The germline V gene encodes CDR1 MDHEN and CDR2 SYDVKM. The V segment lost 3 bases and the J segment 5 bases; nucleotides outside the gene matches: 6. The chain's CDR3 is CASSLSRGRNNEQFF. CDR3 in DNA: TGTGCCAGCAGTTTGTCCAGGGGGCGCAACAATGAGCAGTTCTTC.

The chain combines TRBV11-3 with TRBJ2-7, with D unresolved. Germline loops: CDR1 SGHNT, CDR2 YENEEA. This CDR3 is built from 13 residues. The V and J ends lost 3 bases and 1 base respectively, with 7 bases between them. The chain's CDR3 is CASSFAPSYEQYF. As DNA, the CDR3 is TGTGCCAGCAGCTTCGCTCCTTCCTACGAGCAGTACTTC.

The chain carries TRBV15 and TRBJ2-1; 7 bases match TRBD1. The trim removed 1 base at V and 7 bases at J, leaving 10 bases unmatched. Germline lookup yields CDR1 LNHNV and CDR2 YYDKDF (reference sequence). This CDR3 contains 16 residues. DNA for the CDR3: TGTGCCACCAGCAGAGGAGTGTCAGGGGGTGAAAATGAGCAGTTCTTC. Translating it yields CATSRGVSGGENEQFF. The whole variable domain, remainder taken from reference TRBV15 and TRBJ2-1, is DAMVIQNPRYQVTQFGKPVTLSCSQTLNHNVMYWYQQKSSQAPKLLFHYYDKDFNNEADTPDNFQSRRPNTSFCFLDIRSPGLGDTAMYLCATSRGVSGGENEQFFGPGTRLTVL.

This rearrangement joins TRBV29-1 to TRBJ1-5; the D gene is possibly TRBD1 (5 bases). CDR3 length equals 13 residues. Germline CDR1 SQVTM, CDR2 ANQGSEA. Trimming took 4 bases from V and 5 from J, leaving 12 bases between them. The CDR3 DNA reads as TGCAGCGTTGGTTCAGGGTTGGATCAGCCCCAGCATTTT. Amino acid sequence: CSVGSGLDQPQHF.

The chain is built from TRBV7-9 and TRBJ1-2; D perhaps matches TRBD1 (6 bases). The V end lost 5 bases, the J end lost 5 bases, and 30 bases lay between the germline ends. Germline V CDR1 and CDR2: SEHNR, FQNEAQ (reference sequence). This CDR3 comprises 19 residues. The CDR3 DNA reads TGTGCCAGCAGCAAGACCCCCACAGGGAAAGTCGGCGAGGTTTATGGCTACACCTTC. Its translation is CASSKTPTGKVGEVYGYTF.

The chain is built from TRBV28 and TRBJ2-7; no clear D gene. This CDR3 comprises 11 residues. Per germline, CDR1 MDHEN and CDR2 SYDVKM. V dropped 7 bases and J dropped 3 bases, with 7 bases sitting between them. DNA for the CDR3: TGTGCCAGCAATAACTTCTACGAGCAGTACTTC. It specifies CASNNFYEQYF.

As to this clone: This same CDR3 is encoded by further DNA sequences in the sample. This sequence joins TRBV11-2 and TRBJ2-1; D is unresolved. The CDR3 has 15 residues. CDR1 is SGHAT, CDR2 FQNNGV, per germline. V dropped 3 bases and J dropped 0 bases, with 9 bases sitting between them. The DNA of the CDR3 is TGTGCCAGCAGCTTCAGTGCGAGCTCCTACAATGAGCAGTTCTTC. Its translation is CASSFSASSYNEQFF.

The V and J genes are TRBV7-9 and TRBJ1-3, with D perhaps TRBD1 (6 bases). Between the trimmed V and J ends, which lost 4 bases and 0 bases, there was a span of 10 bases. This CDR3 spans 15 amino acids. The germline gives CDR1 SEHNR, CDR2 FQNEAQ (reference sequence). The CDR3 coding sequence is TGTGCCAGCAGCTCCACAGGGAGCTCTGGAAACACCATATATTTT. Translation gives CASSSTGSSGNTIYF.

As concerns this clone: In the same sample, other DNA sequences code for this CDR3. The V gene is TRBV27, the J gene TRBJ2-5; D unresolved. This CDR3 has 11 residues. The V and J ends lost 4 bases and 1 base respectively, with 1 base between them. Germline V gene lookup returns CDR1 MNHEY and CDR2 SMNVEV (reference sequence). CDR3 sequence reads: CASSSQETQYF. The CDR3 region has the DNA TGTGCCAGCAGTTCCCAAGAGACCCAGTACTTC.